This T cell receptor beta chain was profiled in a study of cytomegalovirus exposure and HLA in healthy donors. Germline V gene data show CDR1 as SGHRS and CDR2 as YFSETQ. Trimming removed 4 bases from V and 6 bases from J, with 14 bases in between. This CDR3 has 13 residues. General study results and limits: In vitro data verified a few CMV-associated chains as specific for CMV antigens. A list of approximately 160 TCR beta chains associated with cytomegalovirus was given.

This PCR relied on a set of 60 Vbeta primers and 13 Jbeta primers. Some clones are missing from TCRdb's copy, which holds only in-frame ones; the method was immunoSEQ multiplex PCR. The table lists some 150,000 clones, roughly two thirds of them singletons, with approximately 2.5% in the top ten. This clone was seen a handful of times. As yet, its antigen is unknown. The sample taken for sequencing was PBMCs. This sequence was found in a woman younger than 45 in good health and CMV-seronegative. The chain has TRBV5-1 and TRBJ2-7; D is possibly TRBD2 (6 bases). The CDR3 here is CASSQEGLSEQYF. DNA for the CDR3: TGCGCCAGCAGCCAGGAGGGCCTGAGCGAGCAGTACTTC.